These T cell receptor beta chains were read from a single sample in a study of OX40 agonist ivuxolimab in advanced cancers. The protocol was immunoSEQ multiplex PCR, while the TCRdb copy is restricted to in-frame clones and leaves out a portion. The sample holds 70,000 to 95,000 clones, about 93% seen once. The sample was CD4+ or CD8+ T cells sorted from blood, taken in a trial of the OX40 agonist ivuxolimab. The source of these receptors is an adult with an advanced solid tumor such as melanoma, head and neck, liver or kidney cancer. Each CDR3 is given with its conserved first and last residue. A D gene is named only where the DNA matches it firmly. The size field is filled for only some rows; it gives once, few, many or a size class.

D gene	J gene	V gene	clone size	CDR3 DNA	CDR3 protein
.	TRBJ2-4	TRBV2	.	TGTGCCAGCAGTGAGCGGGACGGCTTCATTCAGTACTTC	CASSERDGFIQYF
.	TRBJ2-4	TRBV28	.	TGTGCCAGCACCGCAGTCAATCTAGCCAAAAACATTCAGTACTTC	CASTAVNLAKNIQYF
TRBD2	TRBJ2-3	TRBV11-2	.	TGTGCCAGCAGCCGCCTGGGGGGCGGGAGGGCCGAAGATACGCAGTATTTT	CASSRLGGGRAEDTQYF
.	TRBJ2-1	TRBV9	.	TGTGCCAGCAGCGTAGTGGGTCAGGACTACAATGAGCAGTTCTTC	CASSVVGQDYNEQFF
TRBD2	TRBJ2-4	TRBV7-9	.	TGTGCCAGCAGCCCCGGGAGGTTAGCCAAAAACATTCAGTACTTC	CASSPGRLAKNIQYF
.	TRBJ2-5	TRBV4-2	.	TGTGCCAGCAGCCAAGAAACCCGGGGTGGCGAGACCCAGTACTTC	CASSQETRGGETQYF
.	TRBJ1-4	TRBV28	.	TGTGCCAGCAGTTTCTCGGGGATCAATGAAAAACTGTTTTTT	CASSFSGINEKLFF
TRBD1	TRBJ1-2	TRBV27	.	TGTGCCAGCAGTTTTGACAGGGGTTCCTATGGCTACACCTTC	CASSFDRGSYGYTF
TRBD1	TRBJ1-1	TRBV4-1	.	TGCGCCAGCAGCCACGACAGGGCGAACACTGAAGCTTTCTTT	CASSHDRANTEAFF
.	TRBJ2-4	TRBV10-3	.	TGTGCCACCCGACAGAATAACATTCAGTACTTC	CATRQNNIQYF
TRBD2	TRBJ2-7	TRBV5-4	.	TGTGCCAGCAGCCCTGGGGGGAGGAGCGGGAGCTCCTACGAGCAGTACTTC	CASSPGGRSGSSYEQYF
.	TRBJ1-2	TRBV6-1	once	TGTGCCAGCAGTGAAGCCGGGACACTCTATGGCTACACCTTC	CASSEAGTLYGYTF
TRBD2	TRBJ2-1	TRBV10-1	.	TGCGCCAGCAGTGCAGAGCGGGAGGTTCCCAATGAGCAGTTCTTC	CASSAEREVPNEQFF
.	TRBJ2-2	TRBV7-2	once	TGTGCCAGCAGCCCCTTCGCCGGTAGCGGCTCGGCCGGGGAGCTGTTTTTT	CASSPFAGSGSAGELFF
.	TRBJ1-1	TRBV2	.	TGTGCCAGCAGGAAGACTTTGAACACTGAAGCTTTCTTT	CASRKTLNTEAFF
.	TRBJ2-3	TRBV30	.	TGTGCCTGGGCCATAGAGGCAGATACGCAGTATTTT	CAWAIEADTQYF
TRBD1	TRBJ2-2	TRBV5-4	.	TGTGCCAGCAGCAGGCCGGGACAGAGCACCGGGGAGCTGTTTTTT	CASSRPGQSTGELFF
TRBD1	TRBJ2-1	TRBV13	few	TGTGCCAGCAGCTACCGGGACAGATTTGTCAATGAGCAGTTCTTC	CASSYRDRFVNEQFF
TRBD1	TRBJ1-6	TRBV2	.	TGTGCCAGCAGAAGGGACAGTGTGAGTTCACCCCTCCACTTT	CASRRDSVSSPLHF
TRBD1	TRBJ2-1	TRBV7-9	.	TGTGCCAGCAGCTTAGGGAGAATGGGACAGGGGGCGAGGGAGCAGTTCTTC	CASSLGRMGQGAREQFF
TRBD1	TRBJ2-7	TRBV5-6	.	TGTGCCAGCAGCTTGAGGGCGGGACAGGGTACCTCCTACGAGCAGTACTTC	CASSLRAGQGTSYEQYF
.	TRBJ2-6	TRBV2	.	TGTGCCAGCACCTCCGACAGTTCTGGGGCCAACGTCCTGACTTTC	CASTSDSSGANVLTF
TRBD1	TRBJ1-3	TRBV5-1	.	TGCGCCAGCAGCTCGACAGGGAACTCTGGAAACACCATATATTTT	CASSSTGNSGNTIYF
.	TRBJ2-2	TRBV5-1	.	TGCGCCAGCAGCGAAGGGGGAGTGGGCACCGGGGAGCTGTTTTTT	CASSEGGVGTGELFF
.	TRBJ1-1	TRBV6-6	.	TGTGCCAGCAGCCCAGGACGGGGGGCCGGGAACACTGAAGCTTTCTTT	CASSPGRGAGNTEAFF
.	TRBJ1-5	TRBV2	.	TGTGCCAGCAGTGAAGACGGGGGTAGCAATCAGCCCCAGCATTTT	CASSEDGGSNQPQHF
.	TRBJ1-5	TRBV6-1	.	TGTGCCAGCAGTGGGTACGCAGGATCTGGCAATCAGCCCCAGCATTTT	CASSGYAGSGNQPQHF
.	TRBJ1-1	TRBV5-1	.	TGCGCCAGCGCATGGGGAAGGGGAAACTCTGAAGCTTTCTTT	CASAWGRGNSEAFF
.	TRBJ1-1	TRBV15	.	TGTGCCACCAGCAGCAATGCGGGTATTGAAGGGGCTTTCTTT	CATSSNAGIEGAFF
.	TRBJ2-2	TRBV9	.	TGTGCCAGCAGCGTAGTCACCGGGGAGCTGTTTTTT	CASSVVTGELFF
TRBD2	TRBJ2-1	TRBV5-1	.	TGCGCCAGCAGCCCCCGACTAGCGGGAGGCGGGGAGCAGTTCTTC	CASSPRLAGGGEQFF
.	TRBJ2-7	TRBV28	.	TGTGCCAGCAGGCCGGGATACTCCTACGAGCAGTACTTC	CASRPGYSYEQYF
.	TRBJ2-5	TRBV28	.	TGTGCCAGCAGTCTACCCCAGGGGGGCGAGACCCAGTACTTC	CASSLPQGGETQYF
TRBD1	TRBJ2-2	TRBV5-1	.	TGCGCCAGCAGCCCAATGGACAGGGGCGACACCGGGGAGCTGTTTTTT	CASSPMDRGDTGELFF
.	TRBJ1-3	TRBV28	.	TGTGCCAGCAGCGGGTGGGGGGGAGCGTCTGGAAACACCATATATTTT	CASSGWGGASGNTIYF
TRBD1	TRBJ2-5	TRBV18	.	TGTGCCAGCTCACCACCGACTGGACAGGGGGCGGAGACCCAGTACTTC	CASSPPTGQGAETQYF
.	TRBJ2-1	TRBV2	.	TGTGCCAGCAGTGGCCTCAGGGGCGGTGAGCAGTTCTTC	CASSGLRGGEQFF
TRBD1	TRBJ2-7	TRBV9	.	TGTGCCAGCAGCCGGGGACAGGAGGTCTACGAGCAGTACTTC	CASSRGQEVYEQYF
TRBD2	TRBJ2-3	TRBV19	.	TGTGCCAGTAGTATCGGTCTAGCGGGAGGGGGAAAGGGCACAGATACGCAGTATTTT	CASSIGLAGGGKGTDTQYF